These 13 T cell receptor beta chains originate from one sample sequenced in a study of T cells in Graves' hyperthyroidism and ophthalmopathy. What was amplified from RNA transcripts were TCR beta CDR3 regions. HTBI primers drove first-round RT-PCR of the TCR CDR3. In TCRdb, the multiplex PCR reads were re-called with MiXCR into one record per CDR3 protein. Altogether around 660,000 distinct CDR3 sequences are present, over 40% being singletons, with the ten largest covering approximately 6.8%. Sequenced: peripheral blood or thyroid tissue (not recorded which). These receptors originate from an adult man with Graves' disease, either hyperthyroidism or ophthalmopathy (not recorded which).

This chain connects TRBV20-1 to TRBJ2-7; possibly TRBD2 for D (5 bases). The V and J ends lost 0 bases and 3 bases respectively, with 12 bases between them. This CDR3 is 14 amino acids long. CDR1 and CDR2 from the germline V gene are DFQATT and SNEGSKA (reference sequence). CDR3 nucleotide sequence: TGCAGTGCTAGAGATGTGGGAGAGCGCTACGAGCAGTACTTC. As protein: CSARDVGERYEQYF.

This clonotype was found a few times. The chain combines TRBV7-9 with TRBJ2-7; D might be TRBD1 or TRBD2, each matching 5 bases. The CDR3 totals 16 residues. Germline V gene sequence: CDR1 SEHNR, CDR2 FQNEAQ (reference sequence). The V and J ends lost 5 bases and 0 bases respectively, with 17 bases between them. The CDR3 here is CASSQAGTQSSYEQYF. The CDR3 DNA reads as TGTGCCAGCAGCCAAGCTGGGACCCAGAGCTCCTACGAGCAGTACTTC. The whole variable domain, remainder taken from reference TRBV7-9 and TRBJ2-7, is DTGVSQNPRHKITKRGQNVTFRCDPISEHNRLYWYRQTLGQGPEFLTYFQNEAQLEKSRLLSDRFSAERPKGSFSTLEIQRTEQGDSAMYLCASSQAGTQSSYEQYFGPGTRLTVT.

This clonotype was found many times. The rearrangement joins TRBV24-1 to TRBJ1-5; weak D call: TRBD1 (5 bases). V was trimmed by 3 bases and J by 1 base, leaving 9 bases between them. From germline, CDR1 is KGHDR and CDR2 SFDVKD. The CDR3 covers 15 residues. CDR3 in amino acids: CATSDATASNQPQHF. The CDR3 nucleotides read TGTGCCACCAGTGATGCGACAGCCAGCAATCAGCCCCAGCATTTT.

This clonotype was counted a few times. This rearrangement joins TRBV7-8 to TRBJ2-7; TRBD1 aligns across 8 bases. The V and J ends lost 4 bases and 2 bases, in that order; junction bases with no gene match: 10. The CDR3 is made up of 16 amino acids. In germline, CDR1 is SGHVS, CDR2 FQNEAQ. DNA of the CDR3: TGTGCCAGCAGCTCCCATCAGGGGGCATTTCCCTACGAGCAGTACTTC. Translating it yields CASSSHQGAFPYEQYF.

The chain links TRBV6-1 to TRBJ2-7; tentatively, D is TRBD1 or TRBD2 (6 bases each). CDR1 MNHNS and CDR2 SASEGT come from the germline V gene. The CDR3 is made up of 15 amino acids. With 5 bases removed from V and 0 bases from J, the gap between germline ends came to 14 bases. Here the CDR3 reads CASSTPGGHSYEQYF. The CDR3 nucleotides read TGTGCCAGCAGTACCCCCGGGGGACACTCCTACGAGCAGTACTTC.

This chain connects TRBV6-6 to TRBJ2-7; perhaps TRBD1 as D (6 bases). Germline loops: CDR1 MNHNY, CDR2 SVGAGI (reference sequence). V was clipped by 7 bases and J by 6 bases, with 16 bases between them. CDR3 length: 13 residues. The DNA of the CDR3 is TGTGCCAGCAAAGCCCACAGGGATAGCGAGCAGTACTTC. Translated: CASKAHRDSEQYF.

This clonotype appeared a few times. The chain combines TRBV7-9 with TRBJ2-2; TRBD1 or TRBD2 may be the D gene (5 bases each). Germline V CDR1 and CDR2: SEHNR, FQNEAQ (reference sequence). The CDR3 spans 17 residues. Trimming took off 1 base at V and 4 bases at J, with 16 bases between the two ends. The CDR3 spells CASSLGSGTVITGELFF. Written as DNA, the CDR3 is TGTGCCAGCAGCTTAGGTTCAGGGACGGTGATCACCGGGGAGCTGTTTTTT. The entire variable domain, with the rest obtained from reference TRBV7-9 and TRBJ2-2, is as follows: DTGVSQNPRHKITKRGQNVTFRCDPISEHNRLYWYRQTLGQGPEFLTYFQNEAQLEKSRLLSDRFSAERPKGSFSTLEIQRTEQGDSAMYLCASSLGSGTVITGELFFGEGSRLTVL.

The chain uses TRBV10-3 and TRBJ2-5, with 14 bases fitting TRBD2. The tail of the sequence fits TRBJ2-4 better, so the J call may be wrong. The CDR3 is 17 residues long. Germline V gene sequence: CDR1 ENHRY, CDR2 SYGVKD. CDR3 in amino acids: CAISDYGLAGGQNIQYF. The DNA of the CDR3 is TGTGCCATCAGTGACTACGGACTAGCGGGAGGCCAAAACATTCAGTACTTC.

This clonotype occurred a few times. The CDR3 region has the DNA TGTGCCAGCTACGGACAGGGTCGCAATCAGCCCCAGCATTTT. The encoded protein is CASYGQGRNQPQHF. The chain couples TRBV19 to TRBJ1-5, with 8 positions matching TRBD1. Germline lookup yields CDR1 LNHDA and CDR2 SQIVND (reference sequence). The V segment lost 9 bases and the J segment 2 bases; nucleotides outside the gene matches: 6. The CDR3 loop spans 14 amino acids.

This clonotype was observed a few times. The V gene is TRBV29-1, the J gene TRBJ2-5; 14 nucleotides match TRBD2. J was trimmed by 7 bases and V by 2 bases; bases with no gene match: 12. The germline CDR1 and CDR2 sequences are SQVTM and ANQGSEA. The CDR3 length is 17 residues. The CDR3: CSVERTSGRRIGWTQYF. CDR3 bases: TGCAGCGTTGAAAGGACTAGCGGGAGGCGAATCGGGTGGACCCAGTACTTC.

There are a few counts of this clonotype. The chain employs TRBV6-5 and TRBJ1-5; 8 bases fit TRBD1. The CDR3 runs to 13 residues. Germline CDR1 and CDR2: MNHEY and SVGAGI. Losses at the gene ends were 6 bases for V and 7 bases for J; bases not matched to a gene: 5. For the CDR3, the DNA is TGTGCCAGCAGAATCGACAGGGGCCAGCCCCAGCATTTT. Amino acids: CASRIDRGQPQHF.

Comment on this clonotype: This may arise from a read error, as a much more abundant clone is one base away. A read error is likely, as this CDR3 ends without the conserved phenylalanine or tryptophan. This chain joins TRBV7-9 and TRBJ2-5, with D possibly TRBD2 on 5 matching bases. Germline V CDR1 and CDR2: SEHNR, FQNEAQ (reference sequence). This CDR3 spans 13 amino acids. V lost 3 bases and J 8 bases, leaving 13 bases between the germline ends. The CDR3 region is CASSFGESGTQYL. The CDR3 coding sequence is TGTGCCAGCAGCTTCGGGGAATCCGGCACCCAGTACCTC.

CDR3 sequence (DNA): TGTGCCAGCAGCACAGGGATATATAATTCACCCCTCCACTTT. As protein: CASSTGIYNSPLHF. J is TRBJ1-6 and V is TRBV5-6; TRBD1 might be the D (6 bases). V was cut by 4 bases and J by 4 bases, with 9 bases left in between. Germline V gene sequence: CDR1 SGHDT, CDR2 YYEEEE. CDR3 length: 14 residues.